This TCR beta chain was retrieved from a study of blood T cell repertoires in COVID-19. The overall study: Both acute and convalescent COVID-19 samples were obtained from the United States, Italy and Spain. In each case, the material was cDNA or gDNA derived from T cells, B-cell-depleted T cells, or PBMCs.

This clone was detected only a few times. The authors' processing: The authors estimated nucleated cell counts from reference gene primer amplification. The method was immunoSEQ multiplex PCR; TCRdb's version includes in-frame clones alone and lacks a portion of them. V and J calls and clone size are those listed in that table; D and trimming were worked out from the DNA. The sample includes approximately 210,000 clones, around 82% of them seen just once. Per the germline V gene, CDR1 is LNHDA and CDR2 is SQIVND (reference sequence). The CDR3 loop spans 13 amino acids. V is TRBV19 and J is TRBJ1-2; 7 nucleotides line up with TRBD1. This sequence was found in a man aged 50-60 years with active or convalescent COVID-19. Sequencing input: peripheral blood. The CDR3 region has the DNA TGTGGCTCTACAGGGGCGCCTAACTATGGCTACACCTTC. This gives the protein CGSTGAPNYGYTF.